The clone carrying this T cell receptor (beta chain) has only one observation. The data stem from a study of T cells in Graves' hyperthyroidism and ophthalmopathy. TCR beta CDR3 regions were amplified from RNA transcripts. HTBI primers drove first-round RT-PCR of the TCR CDR3. MiXCR was run by TCRdb on the multiplex PCR reads, yielding one entry per CDR3 protein. This sample has about 250,000 distinct CDR3 sequences, with around 20% found just once. The TCR comes from a man aged 30 to 39 with Graves' ophthalmopathy. The sample was blood.

Written as DNA, the CDR3 is TGTGCCACCAGTGATTTGTCGAGCGGGAGGGAATTCACCTACAATGAGCAGTTCTTC. Protein sequence: CATSDLSSGREFTYNEQFF. The chain couples TRBV24-1 to TRBJ2-1, with 10 bases identical to TRBD2. Germline V gives CDR1 KGHDR, CDR2 SFDVKD. Trimming removed 0 bases from V and 2 bases from J; junction bases left unmatched: 9. The CDR3 totals 19 residues.